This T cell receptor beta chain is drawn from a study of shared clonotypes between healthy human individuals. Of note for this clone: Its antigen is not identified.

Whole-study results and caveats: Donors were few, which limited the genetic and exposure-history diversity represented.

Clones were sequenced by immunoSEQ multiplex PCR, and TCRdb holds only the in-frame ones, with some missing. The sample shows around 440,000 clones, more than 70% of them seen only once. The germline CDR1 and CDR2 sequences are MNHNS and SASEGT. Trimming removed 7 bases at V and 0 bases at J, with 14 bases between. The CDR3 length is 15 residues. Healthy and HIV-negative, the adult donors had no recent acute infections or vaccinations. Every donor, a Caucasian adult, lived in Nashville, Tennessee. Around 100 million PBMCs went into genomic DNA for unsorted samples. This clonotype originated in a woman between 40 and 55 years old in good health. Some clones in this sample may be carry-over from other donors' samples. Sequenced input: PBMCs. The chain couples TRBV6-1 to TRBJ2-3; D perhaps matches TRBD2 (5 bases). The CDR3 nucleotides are TGTGCCAGCACCTTGGACTCTCCTAGCACAGATACGCAGTATTTT. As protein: CASTLDSPSTDTQYF.